A selection of T cell receptor beta chains follows, all from one sample in a study of stem cell transplantation in POMP-related autoinflammatory disease. Profiled with immunoSEQ multiplex PCR; TCRdb holds only in-frame clones, not every one. There are roughly 70,000 clones in the sample; under 95% occur only once, and 0.55% to 0.85% lies in the top ten. The sequencing used CD4+ T cells from PBMCs, collected after stem cell transplantation. These receptors came from a human patient with POMP-related autoinflammation and immune dysregulation (PRAID). Certain T cells may be donor cells from the graft. CDR3s include the opening cysteine and the closing phenylalanine or tryptophan. Fields, in order: J gene, V gene, clone size, D gene, CDR3 protein, CDR3 DNA. The D gene is left open where the match is weak. The size field is filled for only some rows; it gives once, few, many or a size class.

J gene: TRBJ2-2
V gene: TRBV9
clone size: .
D gene: .
CDR3 protein: CASSPRTEPGELFF
CDR3 DNA: TGTGCCAGCAGCCCCCGGACAGAACCCGGGGAGCTGTTTTTT

J gene: TRBJ2-1
V gene: TRBV7-9
clone size: .
D gene: TRBD2
CDR3 protein: CASSLGGLGTSEQFF
CDR3 DNA: TGTGCCAGCAGCTTAGGTGGTCTGGGGACTAGTGAGCAGTTCTTC

J gene: TRBJ2-3
V gene: TRBV24-1
clone size: .
D gene: .
CDR3 protein: CATSDLGGADTQYF
CDR3 DNA: TGTGCCACCAGTGATTTAGGGGGGGCAGATACGCAGTATTTT

J gene: TRBJ1-5
V gene: TRBV4-1
clone size: .
D gene: .
CDR3 protein: CASSQVGPYSNQPQHF
CDR3 DNA: TGCGCCAGCAGCCAAGTAGGCCCCTATAGCAATCAGCCCCAGCATTTT

J gene: TRBJ1-1
V gene: TRBV15
clone size: .
D gene: TRBD1
CDR3 protein: CATSGGQGNGNTEAFF
CDR3 DNA: TGTGCCACCAGCGGGGGACAGGGGAATGGGAACACTGAAGCTTTCTTT

J gene: TRBJ2-1
V gene: TRBV5-1
clone size: .
D gene: .
CDR3 protein: CASSSTYNEQFF
CDR3 DNA: TGCGCCAGCAGCTCGACTTACAATGAGCAGTTCTTC

J gene: TRBJ1-2
V gene: TRBV5-1
clone size: once
D gene: .
CDR3 protein: CASSLDRDLGGYTF
CDR3 DNA: TGCGCCAGCAGCTTGGACAGGGATTTGGGTGGCTACACCTTC

J gene: TRBJ1-2
V gene: TRBV6-1
clone size: once
D gene: .
CDR3 protein: CASSEAAGANYGYTF
CDR3 DNA: TGTGCCAGCAGTGAAGCGGCAGGCGCTAACTATGGCTACACCTTC

J gene: TRBJ1-3
V gene: TRBV7-8
clone size: .
D gene: .
CDR3 protein: CASSMQGKGNTIYF
CDR3 DNA: TGTGCCAGCAGCATGCAGGGGAAAGGAAACACCATATATTTT

J gene: TRBJ2-1
V gene: TRBV7-9
clone size: .
D gene: .
CDR3 protein: CASSTSTGNEQFF
CDR3 DNA: TGTGCCAGCAGCACTAGTACAGGGAATGAGCAGTTCTTC

J gene: TRBJ1-5
V gene: TRBV5-5
clone size: .
D gene: TRBD1
CDR3 protein: CASSLWQGGQPQHF
CDR3 DNA: TGTGCCAGCAGCTTGTGGCAGGGGGGGCAGCCCCAGCATTTT

J gene: TRBJ2-1
V gene: TRBV7-2
clone size: .
D gene: TRBD2
CDR3 protein: CASSLTSGRANWEQFF
CDR3 DNA: TGTGCCAGCAGCTTGACTAGCGGGAGGGCGAATTGGGAGCAGTTCTTC

J gene: TRBJ1-2
V gene: TRBV9
clone size: .
D gene: .
CDR3 protein: CASSPQRVGYGYTF
CDR3 DNA: TGTGCCAGCAGCCCTCAAAGGGTGGGCTATGGCTACACCTTC

J gene: TRBJ2-3
V gene: TRBV5-1
clone size: .
D gene: .
CDR3 protein: CASSLDLGPDTQYF
CDR3 DNA: TGCGCCAGCAGCTTGGATCTGGGGCCGGATACGCAGTATTTT

J gene: TRBJ2-3
V gene: TRBV18
clone size: .
D gene: TRBD2
CDR3 protein: CASSPVTSTPDTQYF
CDR3 DNA: TGTGCCAGCTCACCGGTGACTAGCACCCCAGATACGCAGTATTTT

J gene: TRBJ2-1
V gene: TRBV6-5
clone size: .
D gene: TRBD1
CDR3 protein: CASSMDRGRNEQFF
CDR3 DNA: TGTGCCAGCAGCATGGACAGGGGGCGAAATGAGCAGTTCTTC

J gene: TRBJ2-7
V gene: TRBV18
clone size: .
D gene: .
CDR3 protein: CASSQNREGEQYF
CDR3 DNA: TGTGCCAGCTCACAAAACAGGGAAGGCGAGCAGTACTTC

J gene: TRBJ1-5
V gene: TRBV20-1
clone size: .
D gene: .
CDR3 protein: CSASGRLDQPQHF
CDR3 DNA: TGCAGTGCTAGTGGGCGCCTCGATCAGCCCCAGCATTTT

J gene: TRBJ2-1
V gene: TRBV2
clone size: .
D gene: .
CDR3 protein: CASSEQGLYYNEQFF
CDR3 DNA: TGTGCCAGCAGTGAACAGGGGCTATACTACAATGAGCAGTTCTTC

J gene: TRBJ1-2
V gene: TRBV5-4
clone size: .
D gene: .
CDR3 protein: CASSSPGLDYGYTF
CDR3 DNA: TGTGCCAGCAGTTCTCCAGGGCTTGACTATGGCTACACCTTC

J gene: TRBJ1-1
V gene: TRBV7-3
clone size: .
D gene: .
CDR3 protein: CASSLSRNTEAFF
CDR3 DNA: TGTGCCAGCAGCTTAAGTCGGAACACTGAAGCTTTCTTT

J gene: TRBJ2-1
V gene: TRBV4-1
clone size: .
D gene: .
CDR3 protein: CASSLQGSYNEQFF
CDR3 DNA: TGCGCCAGCAGCCTTCAGGGGTCCTACAATGAGCAGTTCTTC

J gene: TRBJ2-3
V gene: TRBV7-9
clone size: .
D gene: TRBD2
CDR3 protein: CASSILAGVTDTQYF
CDR3 DNA: TGTGCCAGCAGCATACTAGCGGGAGTTACAGATACGCAGTATTTT

J gene: TRBJ2-1
V gene: TRBV19
clone size: .
D gene: .
CDR3 protein: CASSIGGDNYNEQFF
CDR3 DNA: TGTGCCAGTAGTATTGGGGGGGACAACTACAATGAGCAGTTCTTC

J gene: TRBJ2-1
V gene: TRBV18
clone size: .
D gene: .
CDR3 protein: CASSPRPVQGWNEQFF
CDR3 DNA: TGTGCCAGCTCACCACGCCCGGTACAGGGTTGGAATGAGCAGTTCTTC

J gene: TRBJ1-1
V gene: TRBV5-1
clone size: .
D gene: .
CDR3 protein: CASSTKTGIPEAFF
CDR3 DNA: TGCGCCAGCAGCACTAAGACGGGTATCCCTGAAGCTTTCTTT

J gene: TRBJ2-2
V gene: TRBV2
clone size: few
D gene: .
CDR3 protein: CASTHDRPGELFF
CDR3 DNA: TGTGCCAGCACCCATGACAGGCCCGGGGAGCTGTTTTTT

J gene: TRBJ1-6
V gene: TRBV5-4
clone size: .
D gene: TRBD1
CDR3 protein: CASSLGAGTEDSPLHF
CDR3 DNA: TGTGCCAGCAGCTTAGGCGCCGGGACAGAGGATTCACCCCTCCACTTT

J gene: TRBJ1-1
V gene: TRBV4-1
clone size: few
D gene: .
CDR3 protein: CASSQDRRMNTEAFF
CDR3 DNA: TGCGCCAGCAGCCAAGATCGACGGATGAACACTGAAGCTTTCTTT

J gene: TRBJ2-5
V gene: TRBV11-1
clone size: .
D gene: TRBD2
CDR3 protein: CASRGGIAGLQETQYF
CDR3 DNA: TGTGCCAGCAGAGGAGGCATAGCGGGCCTACAAGAGACCCAGTACTTC

J gene: TRBJ2-3
V gene: TRBV5-4
clone size: .
D gene: .
CDR3 protein: CASSLGGGLDTQYF
CDR3 DNA: TGTGCCAGCAGCTTGGGTGGCGGGCTAGATACGCAGTATTTT

J gene: TRBJ2-7
V gene: TRBV3-1/TRBV3-2
clone size: .
D gene: .
CDR3 protein: CASSQRVGTAREYEQYF
CDR3 DNA: TGTGCCAGCAGCCAAAGGGTTGGGACAGCCCGGGAGTACGAGCAGTACTTC

J gene: TRBJ1-2
V gene: TRBV18
clone size: .
D gene: .
CDR3 protein: CASSLPVDGYGYTF
CDR3 DNA: TGTGCCAGCTCACTTCCCGTGGACGGATATGGCTACACCTTC

J gene: TRBJ2-1
V gene: TRBV7-9
clone size: .
D gene: TRBD2
CDR3 protein: CASSVSGGYNEQFF
CDR3 DNA: TGTGCCAGCAGCGTGAGCGGGGGCTACAATGAGCAGTTCTTC

J gene: TRBJ2-3
V gene: TRBV19
clone size: .
D gene: TRBD2
CDR3 protein: CASSPAGGRDTQYF
CDR3 DNA: TGTGCCAGTAGTCCAGCGGGGGGCCGCGATACGCAGTATTTT

J gene: TRBJ2-2
V gene: TRBV19
clone size: .
D gene: TRBD2
CDR3 protein: CASRPWRASGSNTGELFF
CDR3 DNA: TGTGCCAGTAGGCCCTGGAGGGCTAGCGGGAGTAACACCGGGGAGCTGTTTTTT

J gene: TRBJ1-3
V gene: TRBV18
clone size: .
D gene: .
CDR3 protein: CASSPSQGDGNTIYF
CDR3 DNA: TGTGCCAGCTCACCAAGTCAGGGAGATGGAAACACCATATATTTT

J gene: TRBJ2-1
V gene: TRBV11-3
clone size: .
D gene: .
CDR3 protein: CASSLDLGNEQFF
CDR3 DNA: TGTGCCAGCAGCTTAGATCTGGGGAATGAGCAGTTCTTC

J gene: TRBJ2-5
V gene: TRBV10-1
clone size: .
D gene: .
CDR3 protein: CASSGAPSETQYF
CDR3 DNA: TGCGCCAGCAGTGGGGCACCCAGCGAGACCCAGTACTTC

J gene: TRBJ2-3
V gene: TRBV24-1
clone size: .
D gene: TRBD1
CDR3 protein: CATSDAGTGTDTQYF
CDR3 DNA: TGTGCCACCAGTGATGCCGGGACAGGGACAGATACGCAGTATTTT

J gene: TRBJ2-1
V gene: TRBV24-1
clone size: .
D gene: .
CDR3 protein: CATSDGGAGRTNEQFF
CDR3 DNA: TGTGCCACCAGTGATGGGGGGGCGGGAAGGACTAATGAGCAGTTCTTC

J gene: TRBJ2-1
V gene: TRBV7-8
clone size: .
D gene: TRBD1
CDR3 protein: CASSLAPDRGNEQFF
CDR3 DNA: TGTGCCAGCAGCTTAGCCCCCGACAGGGGTAATGAGCAGTTCTTC

J gene: TRBJ1-5
V gene: TRBV6-6
clone size: .
D gene: TRBD1
CDR3 protein: CASSARVPGQGWASNQPQHF
CDR3 DNA: TGTGCCAGCAGCGCCAGAGTACCGGGACAGGGGTGGGCCAGCAATCAGCCCCAGCATTTT

J gene: TRBJ2-1
V gene: TRBV6-6
clone size: .
D gene: TRBD2
CDR3 protein: CASSPRGGLAGGPDNEQFF
CDR3 DNA: TGTGCCAGCAGTCCCCGGGGGGGACTAGCGGGAGGGCCGGACAATGAGCAGTTCTTC

J gene: TRBJ2-3
V gene: TRBV5-1
clone size: .
D gene: .
CDR3 protein: CASSNPGVTDTQYF
CDR3 DNA: TGCGCCAGCAGCAATCCAGGGGTCACAGATACGCAGTATTTT

J gene: TRBJ1-5
V gene: TRBV28
clone size: .
D gene: .
CDR3 protein: CASSLPRGGPYSNQPQHF
CDR3 DNA: TGTGCCAGCAGTTTGCCCCGGGGTGGGCCCTATAGCAATCAGCCCCAGCATTTT

J gene: TRBJ2-7
V gene: TRBV2
clone size: .
D gene: TRBD2
CDR3 protein: CASSSILAVQTPYEQYF
CDR3 DNA: TGTGCCAGCAGCTCCATCCTAGCGGTCCAAACCCCCTACGAGCAGTACTTC

J gene: TRBJ2-2
V gene: TRBV5-1
clone size: .
D gene: .
CDR3 protein: CASCLRTENTGELFF
CDR3 DNA: TGCGCCAGCTGTTTAAGGACGGAGAACACCGGGGAGCTGTTTTTT